A selection of T cell receptor beta chains follows, all from one sample in a study of PD-1 blockade in classical Hodgkin lymphoma. Data came from immunoSEQ multiplex PCR; TCRdb stores just in-frame clones and leaves some out. The sample consists of 80,000 to 100,000 clones, 92% of them appearing once. Material: peripheral blood mononuclear cells (PBMCs), obtained at baseline. The receptors come from a human donor with classical Hodgkin lymphoma. The CDR3 runs from the conserved cysteine through the conserved F or W. A D gene is named only where the DNA matches it firmly. Only part of the rows carry a size: once, few, many, or a class if the clone is expanded.

d_call: TRBD1; clone_size: -; v_call: TRBV6-4; j_call: TRBJ2-5; cdr3_aa: CASSDSWTGNETQYF; cdr3_nt: TGTGCCAGCAGTGACTCATGGACAGGGAACGAGACCCAGTACTTC
d_call: -; clone_size: -; v_call: TRBV7-8; j_call: TRBJ1-1; cdr3_aa: CASSILLFMNTEAFF; cdr3_nt: TGTGCCAGCAGCATCCTCCTATTCATGAACACTGAAGCTTTCTTT
d_call: TRBD1; clone_size: -; v_call: TRBV5-1; j_call: TRBJ1-2; cdr3_aa: CASSSLGTGGDYGYTF; cdr3_nt: TGCGCCAGCAGCTCCTTGGGGACAGGGGGGGACTATGGCTACACCTTC
d_call: -; clone_size: -; v_call: TRBV28; j_call: TRBJ2-7; cdr3_aa: CASSLPPGTVYEQYF; cdr3_nt: TGTGCCAGCAGTTTGCCCCCCGGGACGGTCTACGAGCAGTACTTC
d_call: -; clone_size: once; v_call: TRBV9; j_call: TRBJ2-7; cdr3_aa: CASSVGGTTYEQYF; cdr3_nt: TGTGCCAGCAGCGTAGGGGGGACAACTTACGAGCAGTACTTC
d_call: -; clone_size: -; v_call: TRBV6-5; j_call: TRBJ1-3; cdr3_aa: CASSLDSYGNTIYF; cdr3_nt: TGTGCCAGCAGTTTGGACAGCTATGGAAACACCATATATTTT
d_call: TRBD2; clone_size: -; v_call: TRBV27; j_call: TRBJ2-7; cdr3_aa: CASRTSGGQQYF; cdr3_nt: TGTGCCAGTCGGACTAGCGGAGGCCAGCAGTACTTC
d_call: -; clone_size: -; v_call: TRBV5-1; j_call: TRBJ2-2; cdr3_aa: CASSLGETTGELFF; cdr3_nt: TGCGCCAGCAGCTTGGGGGAAACAACCGGGGAGCTGTTTTTT
d_call: TRBD2; clone_size: -; v_call: TRBV7-9; j_call: TRBJ2-1; cdr3_aa: CASSLKGSRAGGSYNEQFF; cdr3_nt: TGTGCCAGCAGCTTAAAGGGGTCGAGGGCGGGAGGGTCCTACAATGAGCAGTTCTTC
d_call: -; clone_size: -; v_call: TRBV11-2; j_call: TRBJ1-2; cdr3_aa: CASSYLLRDGYTF; cdr3_nt: TGTGCCAGCAGCTATCTACTTAGGGATGGCTACACCTTC
d_call: -; clone_size: -; v_call: TRBV21-1; j_call: TRBJ2-5; cdr3_aa: CASSNGQLLETQYF; cdr3_nt: TGTGCCAGCAGCAATGGACAACTCTTGGAGACCCAGTACTTC
d_call: -; clone_size: -; v_call: TRBV7-9; j_call: TRBJ2-2; cdr3_aa: CASSFGGTGELFF; cdr3_nt: TGTGCCAGCAGCTTCGGGGGCACCGGGGAGCTGTTTTTT
d_call: TRBD2; clone_size: once; v_call: TRBV14; j_call: TRBJ2-7; cdr3_aa: CASSLFLAVYEQYF; cdr3_nt: TGTGCCAGCAGCCTTTTCCTAGCGGTCTACGAGCAGTACTTC
d_call: -; clone_size: -; v_call: TRBV13; j_call: TRBJ2-7; cdr3_aa: CASSLDPFSYEQYF; cdr3_nt: TGTGCCAGCAGCTTAGACCCCTTCTCCTACGAGCAGTACTTC
d_call: TRBD1; clone_size: -; v_call: TRBV7-2; j_call: TRBJ2-7; cdr3_aa: CASSLYLGTGPYEQYF; cdr3_nt: TGTGCCAGCAGCTTATACCTTGGGACAGGACCCTACGAGCAGTACTTC
d_call: TRBD1; clone_size: -; v_call: TRBV28; j_call: TRBJ1-2; cdr3_aa: CASSRRVRDRANYGYTF; cdr3_nt: TGTGCCAGCAGCCGCCGGGTCCGGGACAGGGCTAACTATGGCTACACCTTC
d_call: -; clone_size: -; v_call: TRBV10-2; j_call: TRBJ2-3; cdr3_aa: CASSETRRGDTQYF; cdr3_nt: TGCGCCAGCAGTGAGACGAGGAGAGGGGATACGCAGTATTTT
d_call: -; clone_size: -; v_call: TRBV21-1; j_call: TRBJ2-1; cdr3_aa: CASSKSSKGWEQFF; cdr3_nt: TGTGCCAGCAGCAAGTCAAGCAAAGGGTGGGAGCAGTTCTTC
d_call: -; clone_size: -; v_call: TRBV6-1; j_call: TRBJ2-2; cdr3_aa: CASSSTWNTGELFF; cdr3_nt: TGTGCCAGCAGTTCGACTTGGAACACCGGGGAGCTGTTTTTT
d_call: TRBD1; clone_size: -; v_call: TRBV5-4; j_call: TRBJ2-2; cdr3_aa: CASSRTGGLNTGELFF; cdr3_nt: TGTGCCAGCAGCCGCACAGGGGGCCTCAACACCGGGGAGCTGTTTTTT
d_call: TRBD1; clone_size: -; v_call: TRBV2; j_call: TRBJ1-2; cdr3_aa: CASRWDRASYGYTF; cdr3_nt: TGTGCCAGCAGATGGGACAGGGCTAGCTATGGCTACACCTTC
d_call: TRBD1; clone_size: -; v_call: TRBV7-9; j_call: TRBJ1-1; cdr3_aa: CASSWTGTGSKAFF; cdr3_nt: TGTGCCAGCAGCTGGACCGGGACAGGGTCGAAAGCTTTCTTT
d_call: -; clone_size: -; v_call: TRBV6-1; j_call: TRBJ2-7; cdr3_aa: CASTRTRPSSYEQYF; cdr3_nt: TGTGCCAGCACCCGGACGCGTCCTAGCTCCTACGAGCAGTACTTC
d_call: TRBD2; clone_size: -; v_call: TRBV5-1; j_call: TRBJ2-5; cdr3_aa: CASSLELAGGETQYF; cdr3_nt: TGCGCCAGCAGCTTGGAACTAGCGGGAGGAGAGACCCAGTACTTC
d_call: TRBD2; clone_size: -; v_call: TRBV18; j_call: TRBJ2-1; cdr3_aa: CASSQGLADYNEQFF; cdr3_nt: TGTGCCAGCTCGCAGGGACTAGCGGATTACAATGAGCAGTTCTTC
d_call: -; clone_size: once; v_call: TRBV28; j_call: TRBJ1-4; cdr3_aa: CASSPSGTPGEKLFF; cdr3_nt: TGTGCCAGCAGCCCATCGGGGACCCCCGGTGAAAAACTGTTTTTT
d_call: TRBD1; clone_size: -; v_call: TRBV29-1; j_call: TRBJ2-7; cdr3_aa: CSVLFRDRGYEQYF; cdr3_nt: TGCAGCGTTTTATTCCGGGACAGGGGCTACGAGCAGTACTTC
d_call: TRBD1; clone_size: -; v_call: TRBV30; j_call: TRBJ2-1; cdr3_aa: CAWSGRITGVVF; cdr3_nt: TGTGCCTGGAGTGGTAGAATAACAGGGGTAGTCTTC
d_call: -; clone_size: -; v_call: TRBV27; j_call: TRBJ2-4; cdr3_aa: CASERGALAKNIQYF; cdr3_nt: TGTGCCAGCGAGAGGGGAGCCCTAGCCAAAAACATTCAGTACTTC
d_call: TRBD2; clone_size: once; v_call: TRBV27; j_call: TRBJ2-1; cdr3_aa: CASGILATSYNEQFF; cdr3_nt: TGTGCCAGCGGAATACTAGCGACTAGTTACAATGAGCAGTTCTTC
d_call: -; clone_size: once; v_call: TRBV19; j_call: TRBJ2-7; cdr3_aa: CASRKASGATYEQYF; cdr3_nt: TGTGCCAGTCGAAAGGCGAGCGGAGCAACCTACGAGCAGTACTTC
d_call: TRBD2; clone_size: -; v_call: TRBV9; j_call: TRBJ2-7; cdr3_aa: CASSERSLPLGRTTYEQYF; cdr3_nt: TGTGCCAGCAGCGAGCGTAGCCTGCCCCTCGGGAGGACTACCTACGAGCAGTACTTC
d_call: -; clone_size: -; v_call: TRBV29-1; j_call: TRBJ1-3; cdr3_aa: CSVEMGNTIYF; cdr3_nt: TGCAGCGTTGAAATGGGAAACACCATATATTTT
d_call: TRBD2; clone_size: -; v_call: TRBV5-6; j_call: TRBJ2-3; cdr3_aa: CASGTSDSLVYTDTQYF; cdr3_nt: TGTGCCAGCGGGACTAGCGATAGTTTAGTATACACAGATACGCAGTATTTT
d_call: -; clone_size: -; v_call: TRBV4-2; j_call: TRBJ1-5; cdr3_aa: CASSQDRGQPQHF; cdr3_nt: TGTGCCAGCAGCCAAGATAGGGGACAGCCCCAGCATTTT